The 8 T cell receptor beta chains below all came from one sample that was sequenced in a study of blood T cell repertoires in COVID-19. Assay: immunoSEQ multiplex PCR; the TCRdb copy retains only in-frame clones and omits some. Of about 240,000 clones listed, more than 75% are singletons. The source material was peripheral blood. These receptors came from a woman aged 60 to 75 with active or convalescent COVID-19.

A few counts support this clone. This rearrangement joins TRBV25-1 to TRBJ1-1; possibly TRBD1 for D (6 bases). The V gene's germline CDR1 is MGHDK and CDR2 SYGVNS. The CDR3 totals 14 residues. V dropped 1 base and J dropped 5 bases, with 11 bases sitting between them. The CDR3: CASSELGARTEAFF. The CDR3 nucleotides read TGTGCCAGCAGTGAATTGGGGGCTCGGACTGAAGCTTTCTTT. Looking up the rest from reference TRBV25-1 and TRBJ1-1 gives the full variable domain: EADIYQTPRYLVIGTGKKITLECSQTMGHDKMYWYQQDPGMELHLIHYSYGVNSTEKGDLSSESTVSRIRTEHFPLTLESARPSHTSQYLCASSELGARTEAFFGQGTRLTVV.

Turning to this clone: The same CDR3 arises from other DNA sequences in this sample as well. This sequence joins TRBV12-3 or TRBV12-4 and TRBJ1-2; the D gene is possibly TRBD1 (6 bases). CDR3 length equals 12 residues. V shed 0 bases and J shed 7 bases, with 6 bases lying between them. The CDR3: CASSLARGGYTF. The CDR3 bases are TGTGCCAGCAGTTTAGCCAGGGGTGGCTACACCTTC.

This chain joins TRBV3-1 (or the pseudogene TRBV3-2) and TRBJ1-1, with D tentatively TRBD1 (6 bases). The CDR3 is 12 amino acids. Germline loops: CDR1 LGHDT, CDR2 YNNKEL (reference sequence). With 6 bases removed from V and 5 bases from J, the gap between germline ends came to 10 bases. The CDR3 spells CASRTGYTEAFF. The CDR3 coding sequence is TGTGCCAGCAGAACAGGGTATACTGAAGCTTTCTTT.

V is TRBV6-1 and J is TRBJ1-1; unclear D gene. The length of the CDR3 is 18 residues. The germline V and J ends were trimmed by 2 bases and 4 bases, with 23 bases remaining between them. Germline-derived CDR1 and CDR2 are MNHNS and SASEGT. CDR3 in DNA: TGTGCCAGCAGTGAAAGCAGTGTCGGGGTAGGCGTTAGCACTGAAGCTTTCTTT. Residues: CASSESSVGVGVSTEAFF.

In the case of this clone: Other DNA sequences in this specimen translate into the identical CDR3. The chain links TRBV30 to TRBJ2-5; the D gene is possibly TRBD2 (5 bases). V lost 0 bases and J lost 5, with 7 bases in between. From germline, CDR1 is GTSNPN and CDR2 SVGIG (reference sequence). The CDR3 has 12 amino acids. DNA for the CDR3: TGTGCCTGGAGTGTGACGGGGGAGACCCAGTACTTC. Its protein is CAWSVTGETQYF.

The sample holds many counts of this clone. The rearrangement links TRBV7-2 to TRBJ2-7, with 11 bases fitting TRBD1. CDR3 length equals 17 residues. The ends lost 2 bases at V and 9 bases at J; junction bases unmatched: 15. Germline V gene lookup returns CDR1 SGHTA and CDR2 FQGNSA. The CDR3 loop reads CASSLLPPGTGGSVQYF. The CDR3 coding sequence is TGTGCCAGCAGCTTATTACCCCCCGGGACAGGGGGGAGTGTGCAGTACTTC.

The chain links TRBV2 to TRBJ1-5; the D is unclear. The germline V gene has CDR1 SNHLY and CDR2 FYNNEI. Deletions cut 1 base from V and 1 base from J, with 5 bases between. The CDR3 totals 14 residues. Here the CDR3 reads CASSEGQSNQPQHF. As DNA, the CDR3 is TGTGCCAGCAGTGAAGGTCAGAGCAATCAGCCCCAGCATTTT.

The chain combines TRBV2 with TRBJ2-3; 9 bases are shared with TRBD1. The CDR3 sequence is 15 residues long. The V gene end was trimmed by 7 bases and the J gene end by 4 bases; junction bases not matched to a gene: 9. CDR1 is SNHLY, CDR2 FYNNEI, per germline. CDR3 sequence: CASNPQGAGADTQYF. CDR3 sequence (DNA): TGTGCCAGCAACCCACAGGGGGCAGGCGCAGATACGCAGTATTTT.